These 32 T cell receptor beta chains share one sample of origin, sequenced in a study of cytomegalovirus exposure and HLA in healthy donors. Data came from immunoSEQ multiplex PCR; TCRdb stores just in-frame clones and leaves some out. The sample consists of 150,000 to 200,000 clones, about 86% of them appearing once. The sequenced material came from PBMCs. These receptor sequences come from a woman aged 18 to 35 in good health and CMV-seronegative.

A few counts support this clone. The rearrangement uses TRBV2 and TRBJ2-1, with TRBD2 matching 7 bases. This CDR3 contains 13 residues. V lost 11 bases to trimming and J lost 3 bases; unmatched junction nucleotides: 7. Germline V gene data show CDR1 as SNHLY and CDR2 as FYNNEI. The CDR3 DNA sequence: TGTGCCTCACATAGCGGGTACTACAATGAGCAGTTCTTC. Its translation: CASHSGYYNEQFF.

The chain uses TRBV6-1 and TRBJ1-2; D is perhaps TRBD1 (6 bases). The CDR3 is 14 residues long. Trimming took off 6 bases at V and 1 base at J, with 12 bases between the two ends. Germline V gene sequence: CDR1 MNHNS, CDR2 SASEGT. CDR3 loop: CASRRTDYNYGYTF. The CDR3 nucleotides are TGTGCCAGCAGGAGGACAGACTATAACTATGGCTACACCTTC.

This chain links TRBV2 with TRBJ1-1; the D gene is possibly TRBD1 (6 bases). The CDR3 spans 12 residues. V lost 4 bases, J lost 7 bases, and 10 bases lay in between. CDR1 SNHLY and CDR2 FYNNEI come from the germline V gene. CDR3 sequence (DNA): TGTGCCAGCAGTGCGACAGGACTTGAAGCTTTCTTT. Translation gives CASSATGLEAFF.

The gene calls are TRBV4-3 and TRBJ2-1; 7 nucleotides match TRBD2. CDR1 and CDR2 (germline): LGHNA, YSLEER. Trimming removed 4 bases from V and 0 bases from J; junction bases left unmatched: 6. This CDR3 spans 16 amino acids. The CDR3 region has the DNA TGCGCCAGCAGCCTCCAGGCGGGAGTCTCCTACAATGAGCAGTTCTTC. Encoded protein: CASSLQAGVSYNEQFF.

The genes are TRBV5-4 and TRBJ2-2, with no clear D. V was cut by 3 bases and J by 4 bases, with 10 bases left in between. Germline V lookup: CDR1 SGHNT, CDR2 YYREEE (reference sequence). The CDR3 runs 14 residues. CDR3: CASSSERSTGELFF. The CDR3 nucleotides are TGTGCCAGCAGCTCGGAAAGGAGCACCGGGGAGCTGTTTTTT.

The rearrangement links TRBV5-8 to TRBJ1-2, with D perhaps TRBD1 (6 bases). V shed 1 base and J shed 1 base, with 17 bases lying between them. The CDR3 extends over 17 amino acids. Germline V gene data show CDR1 as SGHTS and CDR2 as YDEGEE. Here the CDR3 reads CASSLWGGAGINYGYTF. Here the CDR3 DNA reads TGTGCCAGCAGCTTGTGGGGGGGGGCCGGAATTAACTATGGCTACACCTTC.

This chain links TRBV5-1 with TRBJ2-7; 9 bases line up with TRBD1. The germline CDR1 and CDR2 sequences are SGHRS and YFSETQ. Trimming took 2 bases from V and 5 from J; bases not matched to a gene: 23. The CDR3 spans 20 residues. CDR3 DNA: TGCGCCAGCAGCTTTAGGGGGGGAGCTCGGGACAGGGAAGGTTTCGACGAGCAGTACTTC. Translating gives CASSFRGGARDREGFDEQYF.

The chain couples TRBV7-8 to TRBJ2-1; weak D call: TRBD2 (5 bases). CDR3 length equals 16 residues. V was trimmed by 4 bases and J by 3 bases, leaving 16 bases between them. Germline V gene data show CDR1 as SGHVS and CDR2 as FQNEAQ. For the CDR3, the DNA is TGTGCCAGCAGCTACACCCCGGGAACAAACTACAATGAGCAGTTCTTC. Encoded protein: CASSYTPGTNYNEQFF.

The rearrangement uses TRBV6-4 and TRBJ1-1; D perhaps matches TRBD1 (5 bases). The CDR3 totals 16 residues. Looked up from germline, CDR1 is MRHNA and CDR2 is SNTAGT. Trimming removed 6 bases from V and 2 bases from J, with 19 bases in between. The chain's CDR3 is CASSSEPGGVNTEAFF. DNA for the CDR3: TGTGCCAGCAGCTCGGAACCTGGGGGGGTTAACACTGAAGCTTTCTTT.

The chain uses TRBV18 and TRBJ2-1; TRBD1 matches 7 bases. This CDR3 is built from 14 residues. J was trimmed by 7 bases and V by 6 bases; bases with no gene match: 9. Germline loops: CDR1 KGHSH, CDR2 LQKENI. The CDR3 loop is CASSPGQYMNEQFF. In nucleotides, the CDR3 is TGTGCCAGCTCCCCGGGACAGTACATGAATGAGCAGTTCTTC. Full variable domain (outside the CDR3, taken from reference TRBV18 and TRBJ2-1): NAGVMQNPRHLVRRRGQEARLRCSPMKGHSHVYWYRQLPEEGLKFMVYLQKENIIDESGMPKERFSAEFPKEGPSILRIQQVVRGDSAAYFCASSPGQYMNEQFFGPGTRLTVL.

The chain combines TRBV6-5 with TRBJ1-6; unclear D gene. V was pared by 0 bases and J by 4 bases, with 10 bases between. This CDR3 is 16 amino acids long. Per the germline V gene, CDR1 is MNHEY and CDR2 is SVGAGI. This CDR3 is CASSYSTDPYNSPLHF. Here the CDR3 DNA reads TGTGCCAGCAGTTACTCCACAGATCCGTATAATTCACCCCTCCACTTT.

This rearrangement joins TRBV4-3 to TRBJ2-7, with 12 positions matching TRBD2. The CDR3 consists of 21 residues. Germline CDR1 and CDR2: LGHNA and YSLEER. The V segment lost 0 bases and the J segment 0 bases; nucleotides outside the gene matches: 15. The CDR3 nucleotides read TGCGCCAGCAGCCAAGATGTCGACGTTGGCCTAGCGGGAGGGGGCTCCTACGAGCAGTACTTC. Translation gives CASSQDVDVGLAGGGSYEQYF.

This chain joins TRBV27 and TRBJ1-2; TRBD1 matches at 10 bases. V shed 6 bases, J shed 1 base, and the junction held 11 bases outside the gene matches. There are 17 residues in the CDR3. Germline-derived CDR1 and CDR2 are MNHEY and SMNVEV (reference sequence). CDR3 DNA: TGTGCCAGCAGGCATCGCACCGGACAGGGGGTTAACTATGGCTACACCTTC. The encoded protein is CASRHRTGQGVNYGYTF.

The rearrangement links TRBV19 to TRBJ2-7; 10 nucleotides match TRBD1. This CDR3 is 14 amino acids long. CDR1 is LNHDA and CDR2 is SQIVND in the germline V gene (reference sequence). The J segment lost 3 bases and the V segment lost 9 bases, leaving 8 bases of the junction unmatched. Written as DNA, the CDR3 is TGTGCCAGCTCGTCCGGGACAGGGGACTACGAGCAGTACTTC. Protein sequence: CASSSGTGDYEQYF.

This chain links TRBV5-1 with TRBJ2-3; 13 nucleotides match TRBD2. After removal of 3 bases from V and 5 bases from J, the junction contained 6 bases not matched to a gene. Germline CDR1 SGHRS, CDR2 YFSETQ. CDR3 length: 16 amino acids. CDR3 protein: CASSSGLAGARDTQYF. CDR3 nucleotide sequence: TGCGCCAGCAGCTCAGGACTAGCGGGGGCGCGAGATACGCAGTATTTT.

The chain carries TRBV19 and TRBJ2-1, with TRBD1 identical over 7 bases. The trim removed 1 base at V and 4 bases at J, leaving 4 bases unmatched. Germline-derived CDR1 and CDR2 are LNHDA and SQIVND (reference sequence). The CDR3 is made up of 15 amino acids. CDR3 nucleotides: TGTGCCAGTAGTATAGGATTGGGACAGTACAATGAGCAGTTCTTC. Amino acids: CASSIGLGQYNEQFF.

V gene TRBV7-8 combines with J gene TRBJ2-7; 11 nucleotides line up with TRBD2. Germline CDR1 and CDR2: SGHVS and FQNEAQ. The CDR3 spans 21 residues. The ends lost 5 bases at V and 4 bases at J; junction bases unmatched: 25. DNA for the CDR3: TGTGCCAGCAGCGCTGTACCGGGACTAGCGGTGGGGGGCTCGGTGGCGTACGAGCAGTACTTC. Protein sequence: CASSAVPGLAVGGSVAYEQYF. Based on the CDR3 plus reference TRBV7-8 and TRBJ2-7, the full variable domain is GAGVSQSPRYKVAKRGQDVALRCDPISGHVSLFWYQQALGQGPEFLTYFQNEAQLDKSGLPSDRFFAERPEGSVSTLKIQRTQQEDSAVYLCASSAVPGLAVGGSVAYEQYFGPGTRLTVT.

The rearrangement uses TRBV10-3 and TRBJ2-3, with D perhaps TRBD2 (7 bases). Germline assignment: CDR1 ENHRY and CDR2 SYGVKD. V dropped 6 bases and J dropped 6 bases, with 16 bases sitting between them. The CDR3 spans 14 residues. The CDR3 nucleotides read TGTGCCATCAGGGATCCAAGGGGGGGCGATACGCAGTATTTT. It yields the protein CAIRDPRGGDTQYF.

The chain links TRBV6-5 to TRBJ1-2; the match to TRBD1 covers 8 bases. J gave up 8 bases and V 4 bases, and 12 bases lay outside the gene matches. The germline gives CDR1 MNHEY, CDR2 SVGAGI. This CDR3 has 15 residues. CDR3 nucleotides: TGTGCCAGCAGTTTCTTCGGACAGGGAGATTGGGGCTACACCTTC. Protein product: CASSFFGQGDWGYTF.

The chain has TRBV11-3 and TRBJ2-2; TRBD1 aligns across 7 bases. Germline V gene data show CDR1 as SGHNT and CDR2 as YENEEA. The CDR3 is 19 residues long. V was pared by 3 bases and J by 6 bases, with 19 bases of the junction left unmatched. This CDR3 reads CASSFTGTEGRKGAGELFF. CDR3 bases: TGTGCCAGCAGCTTCACCGGGACAGAAGGCCGAAAGGGGGCCGGGGAGCTGTTTTTT.

V and J are TRBV30 and TRBJ1-2; D gene ambiguous. In germline, CDR1 is GTSNPN, CDR2 SVGIG (reference sequence). V lost 0 bases, J lost 11 bases, and 10 bases lay in between. This CDR3 has 11 amino acids. The CDR3 DNA follows: TGTGCCTGGAGTGTTGAAGCCAGGTACACCTTC. Its protein product is CAWSVEARYTF. Supplemented by reference TRBV30 and TRBJ1-2, the full variable domain reads SQTIHQWPATLVQPVGSPLSLECTVEGTSNPNLYWYRQAAGRGLQLLFYSVGIGQISSEVPQNLSASRPQDRQFILSSKKLLLSDSGFYLCAWSVEARYTFGSGTRLTVV.

The CDR3 DNA sequence: TGTGCCAGCAGCACATCCTACAGCCCACCTTTCAAGAATAACTATGGCTACACCTTC. The encoded protein is CASSTSYSPPFKNNYGYTF. This chain connects TRBV9 to TRBJ1-2; the D is unclear. Germline lookup yields CDR1 SGDLS and CDR2 YYNGEE. The CDR3 runs to 19 residues. Trimming stripped 4 bases from V and 1 base from J, with 26 bases between.

The chain uses TRBV9 and TRBJ1-3; a weak D match, TRBD1 (5 bases). CDR1 is SGDLS and CDR2 is YYNGEE in the germline V gene. The V and J ends lost 0 bases and 3 bases respectively, with 10 bases between them. The CDR3 is 15 residues long. CDR3 nucleotides: TGTGCCAGCAGCGTAGAAGGGGCAGGTGGAAACACCATATATTTT. Residues: CASSVEGAGGNTIYF. Filled out from reference TRBV9 and TRBJ1-3, the complete variable domain reads DSGVTQTPKHLITATGQRVTLRCSPRSGDLSVYWYQQSLDQGLQFLIQYYNGEERAKGNILERFSAQQFPDLHSELNLSSLELGDSALYFCASSVEGAGGNTIYFGEGSWLTVV.

The chain joins TRBV10-2 to TRBJ1-1; 7 positions agree with TRBD1. The CDR3 is 15 amino acids. Unmatched junction bases numbered 6, after V lost 4 bases and J lost 1 base. Germline loops: CDR1 WSHSY, CDR2 SAAADI. CDR3 sequence (DNA): TGCGCCAGCAGTGGACAGGGAGCCCCGAACACTGAAGCTTTCTTT. This gives the protein CASSGQGAPNTEAFF.

The chain joins TRBV4-2 to TRBJ2-7; 12 bases fit TRBD2. The CDR3 has 15 amino acids. V lost 1 base, J lost 2 bases, and 0 bases stayed unmatched. Germline lookup yields CDR1 LGHNA and CDR2 YNFKEQ. The CDR3 reads CASSQGTSGAYEQYF. The DNA for the CDR3 is TGTGCCAGCAGCCAAGGGACTAGCGGGGCCTACGAGCAGTACTTC.

The chain combines TRBV27 with TRBJ1-6, with D possibly being TRBD1 (6 bases). Trimming took 6 bases from V and 10 from J, leaving 25 bases between them. The CDR3 runs to 17 residues. Germline CDR1 and CDR2: MNHEY and SMNVEV (reference sequence). CDR3: CASRERGGVTQESPLHF. The DNA of the CDR3 is TGTGCCAGCAGGGAAAGGGGGGGGGTAACGCAGGAATCACCCCTCCACTTT.

The rearrangement uses TRBV25-1 and TRBJ1-6; tentative D call: TRBD1 (6 bases). There are 16 residues in the CDR3. Germline CDR1 is MGHDK and CDR2 is SYGVNS. V was cut by 0 bases and J by 10 bases, with 16 bases left in between. The CDR3 DNA sequence: TGTGCCAGCAGTGAATATAGGGGGGGAGTAGGGTCACCCCTCCACTTT. It specifies CASSEYRGGVGSPLHF.

This chain uses TRBV12-5 with TRBJ2-2; D unclear. V lost 1 base to trimming and J lost 4 bases, with 7 bases between them. The CDR3 extends over 14 amino acids. The germline gives CDR1 LGHNT, CDR2 FRNRAP. The CDR3 is CASGLDLSTGELFF. In DNA, the CDR3 is TGTGCTAGTGGTTTGGACTTATCCACCGGGGAGCTGTTTTTT.

The genes are TRBV11-2 and TRBJ2-1, with a tentative D call TRBD2 (7 bases). The CDR3 runs 13 residues. Germline V gene lookup returns CDR1 SGHAT and CDR2 FQNNGV. The V end was cut by 5 bases, the J end by 7 bases, with 12 bases between. CDR3: CASSPAGANEQFF. In DNA form, the CDR3 reads TGTGCCAGCAGCCCGGCGGGGGCAAATGAGCAGTTCTTC.

The V gene is TRBV6-5, the J gene TRBJ1-2; 7 bases are shared with TRBD1. The germline V gene has CDR1 MNHEY and CDR2 SVGAGI. The CDR3 spans 15 residues. Unmatched junction bases numbered 5, after V lost 4 bases and J lost 0 bases. The CDR3 DNA is TGTGCCAGCAGTTTTGGGACAGCAGCTAACTATGGCTACACCTTC. Amino acid sequence: CASSFGTAANYGYTF.

The chain uses TRBV6-6 and TRBJ2-3; 7 bases are shared with TRBD2. The CDR3 loop spans 13 amino acids. V lost 8 bases, J lost 0 bases, and 2 bases stayed unmatched. The germline gives CDR1 MNHNY, CDR2 SVGAGI (reference sequence). The CDR3 sequence is CASGRDSTDTQYF. CDR3 nucleotide sequence: TGTGCCAGCGGGAGGGACAGCACAGATACGCAGTATTTT.

V usage is TRBV11-2 and J usage is TRBJ1-1, with D possibly TRBD1 on 5 matching bases. The CDR3 spans 15 residues. Germline V gives CDR1 SGHAT, CDR2 FQNNGV. V lost 5 bases, J lost 7 bases, and 20 bases lay in between. The CDR3: CASSPNGGVLSEAFF. CDR3 DNA: TGTGCCAGCAGCCCGAACGGGGGAGTCCTAAGTGAAGCTTTCTTT. Using reference TRBV11-2 and TRBJ1-1 for the parts outside the CDR3, the full variable domain is EAGVAQSPRYKIIEKRQSVAFWCNPISGHATLYWYQQILGQGPKLLIQFQNNGVVDDSQLPKDRFSAERLKGVDSTLKIQPAKLEDSAVYLCASSPNGGVLSEAFFGQGTRLTVV.